This T cell receptor beta chain was found in a study of T cell responses to AZD1222 COVID-19 vaccine. Study summary: Timing groups of about 4 and about 12 weeks for second doses were pooled.

The table came from immunoSEQ multiplex PCR; TCRdb's copy has only in-frame clones and leaves some out. The sample lists 140,000 to 150,000 clones; 75% to 90% were seen once. The ends were cut back, 2 bases at V and 7 bases at J, with 8 bases in the middle. CDR1 is ENHRY and CDR2 is SYGVKD in the germline V gene. The CDR3 is made up of 13 amino acids. The sample here was peripheral blood, taken on day 0 of AZD1222 vaccination. The source of this sequence is an adult in good health. The chain recombines TRBV10-3 with TRBJ2-2; D call uncertain. CDR3 residues: CAISETHGGELFF. In nucleotides, the CDR3 is TGTGCCATCAGTGAGACCCATGGCGGGGAGCTGTTTTTT.